This TCR beta chain is from a study of shared T cell receptors in the human thymus. Worth noting for this clone: Other nucleotide sequences from this sample produce the same CDR3.

Sequencing was performed with immunoSEQ multiplex PCR; in TCRdb, only in-frame clones are kept and a portion is missing. The sample consists of roughly 710,000 clones, approximately 85% of them appearing once. In addition, the sample was reused for a study of human thymus T cells. That work adds: The thymus was resected at corrective cardiac surgery.

The TCR was taken from a girl under three years old with a congenital heart defect. The material sequenced was thymocytes.

The CDR3 coding sequence is TGCGCCAGCAGCCCCGGGACAGGGAATGAAAAACTGTTTTTT. Its translation: CASSPGTGNEKLFF. The genes are TRBV5-1 and TRBJ1-4, with TRBD1 matching over 9 bases. There are 14 residues in the CDR3. Germline V gene sequence: CDR1 SGHRS, CDR2 YFSETQ. Losses at the gene ends were 4 bases for V and 5 bases for J; bases not matched to a gene: 3. The entire variable domain, with the rest obtained from reference TRBV5-1 and TRBJ1-4, is as follows: KAGVTQTPRYLIKTRGQQVTLSCSPISGHRSVSWYQQTPGQGLQFLFEYFSETQRNKGNFPGRFSGRQFSNSRSEMNVSTLELGDSALYLCASSPGTGNEKLFFGSGTQLSVL.